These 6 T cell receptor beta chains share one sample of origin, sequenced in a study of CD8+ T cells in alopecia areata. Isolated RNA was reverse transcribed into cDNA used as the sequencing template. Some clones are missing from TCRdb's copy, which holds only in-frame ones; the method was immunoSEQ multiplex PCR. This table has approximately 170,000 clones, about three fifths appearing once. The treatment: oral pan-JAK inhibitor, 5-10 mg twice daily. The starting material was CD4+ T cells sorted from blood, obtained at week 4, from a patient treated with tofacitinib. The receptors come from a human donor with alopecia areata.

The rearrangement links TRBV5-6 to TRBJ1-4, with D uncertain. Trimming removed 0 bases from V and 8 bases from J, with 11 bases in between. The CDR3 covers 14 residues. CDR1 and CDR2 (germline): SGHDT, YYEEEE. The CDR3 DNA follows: TGTGCCAGCAGCTTGGAAGCACTTGGGGAAAAACTGTTTTTT. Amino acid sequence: CASSLEALGEKLFF.

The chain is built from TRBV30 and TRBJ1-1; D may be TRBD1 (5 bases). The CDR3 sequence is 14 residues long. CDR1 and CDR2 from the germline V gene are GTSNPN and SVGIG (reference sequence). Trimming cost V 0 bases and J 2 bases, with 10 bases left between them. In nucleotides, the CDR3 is TGTGCCTGGAGTGTAACCGGGGGAAACACTGAAGCTTTCTTT. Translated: CAWSVTGGNTEAFF. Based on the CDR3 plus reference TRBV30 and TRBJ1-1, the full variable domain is SQTIHQWPATLVQPVGSPLSLECTVEGTSNPNLYWYRQAAGRGLQLLFYSVGIGQISSEVPQNLSASRPQDRQFILSSKKLLLSDSGFYLCAWSVTGGNTEAFFGQGTRLTVV.

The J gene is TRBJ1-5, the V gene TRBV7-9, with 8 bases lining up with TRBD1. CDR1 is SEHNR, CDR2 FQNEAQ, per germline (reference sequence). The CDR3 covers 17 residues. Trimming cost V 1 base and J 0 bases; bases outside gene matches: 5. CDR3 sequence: CASSLVKGQDSNQPQHF. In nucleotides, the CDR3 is TGTGCCAGCAGCTTAGTTAAGGGACAGGATAGCAATCAGCCCCAGCATTTT.

CDR3 nucleotide sequence: TGCGCCAGCAGCCAAGATATGGGAAGGGGACAAGCCGGCTACACCTTC. Translation gives CASSQDMGRGQAGYTF. The chain joins TRBV4-1 to TRBJ1-2; TRBD1 is a possible D gene (6 bases). This CDR3 comprises 16 residues. The germline V gene has CDR1 MGHRA and CDR2 YSYEKL. Trimming took 0 bases from V and 8 from J, leaving 19 bases between them.

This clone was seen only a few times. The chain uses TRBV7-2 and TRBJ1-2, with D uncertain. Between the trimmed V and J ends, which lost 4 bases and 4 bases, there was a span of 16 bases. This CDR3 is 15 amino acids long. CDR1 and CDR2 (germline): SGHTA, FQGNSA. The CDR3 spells CASSSWEGRVYGYTF. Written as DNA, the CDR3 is TGTGCCAGCAGCTCCTGGGAGGGTCGCGTCTATGGCTACACCTTC.

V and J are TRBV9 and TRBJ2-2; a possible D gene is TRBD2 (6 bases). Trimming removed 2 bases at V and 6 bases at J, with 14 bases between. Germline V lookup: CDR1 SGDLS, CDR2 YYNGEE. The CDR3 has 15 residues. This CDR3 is CASSVYGSGSGELFF. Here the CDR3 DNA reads TGTGCCAGCAGCGTTTACGGGAGTGGGTCCGGGGAGCTGTTTTTT.